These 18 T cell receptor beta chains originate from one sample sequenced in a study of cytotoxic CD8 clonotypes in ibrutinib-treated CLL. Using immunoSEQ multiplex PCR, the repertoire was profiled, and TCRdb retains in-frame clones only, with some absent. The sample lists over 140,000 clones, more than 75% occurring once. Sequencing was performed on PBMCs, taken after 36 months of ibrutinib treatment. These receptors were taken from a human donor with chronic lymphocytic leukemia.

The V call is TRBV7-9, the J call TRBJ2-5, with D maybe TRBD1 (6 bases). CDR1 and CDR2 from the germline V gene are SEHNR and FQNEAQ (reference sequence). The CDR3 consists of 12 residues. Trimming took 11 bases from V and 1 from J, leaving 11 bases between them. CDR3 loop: CAQGQPQETQYF. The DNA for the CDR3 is TGTGCCCAGGGGCAGCCCCAAGAGACCCAGTACTTC.

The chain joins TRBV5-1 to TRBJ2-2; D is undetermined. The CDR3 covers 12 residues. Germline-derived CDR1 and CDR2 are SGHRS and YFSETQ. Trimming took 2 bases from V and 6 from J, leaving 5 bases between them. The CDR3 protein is CASSFRAGELFF. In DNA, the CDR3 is TGCGCCAGCAGCTTCCGGGCCGGGGAGCTGTTTTTT.

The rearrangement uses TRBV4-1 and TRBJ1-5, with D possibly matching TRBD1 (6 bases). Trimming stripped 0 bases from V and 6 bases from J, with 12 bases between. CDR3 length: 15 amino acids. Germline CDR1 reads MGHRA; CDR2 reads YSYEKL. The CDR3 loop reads CASSQEDSRGQPQHF. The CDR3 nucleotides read TGCGCCAGCAGCCAAGAGGACAGCCGGGGTCAGCCCCAGCATTTT.

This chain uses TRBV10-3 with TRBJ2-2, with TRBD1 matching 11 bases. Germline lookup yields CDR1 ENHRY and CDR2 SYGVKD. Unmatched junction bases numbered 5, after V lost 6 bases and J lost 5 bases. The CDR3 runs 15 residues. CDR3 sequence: CAIRGTGGGTGELFF. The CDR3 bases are TGTGCCATCAGGGGGACAGGGGGAGGAACCGGGGAGCTGTTTTTT.

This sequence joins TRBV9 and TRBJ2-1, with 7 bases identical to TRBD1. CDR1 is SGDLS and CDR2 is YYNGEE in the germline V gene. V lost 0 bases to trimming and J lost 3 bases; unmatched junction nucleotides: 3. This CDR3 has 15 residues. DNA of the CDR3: TGTGCCAGCAGCGTAGACAGGGGAATCTACAATGAGCAGTTCTTC. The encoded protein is CASSVDRGIYNEQFF. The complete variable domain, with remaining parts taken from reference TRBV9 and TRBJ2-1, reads DSGVTQTPKHLITATGQRVTLRCSPRSGDLSVYWYQQSLDQGLQFLIQYYNGEERAKGNILERFSAQQFPDLHSELNLSSLELGDSALYFCASSVDRGIYNEQFFGPGTRLTVL.

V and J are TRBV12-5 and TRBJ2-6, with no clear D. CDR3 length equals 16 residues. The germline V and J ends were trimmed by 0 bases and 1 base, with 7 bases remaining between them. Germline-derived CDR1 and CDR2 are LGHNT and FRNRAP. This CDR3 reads CASGLVLKSGANVLTF. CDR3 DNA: TGTGCTAGTGGTTTGGTACTAAAGTCTGGGGCCAACGTCCTGACTTTC. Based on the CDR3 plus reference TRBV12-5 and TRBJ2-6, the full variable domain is DARVTQTPRHKVTEMGQEVTMRCQPILGHNTVFWYRQTMMQGLELLAYFRNRAPLDDSGMPKDRFSAEMPDATLATLKIQPSEPRDSAVYFCASGLVLKSGANVLTFGAGSRLTVL.

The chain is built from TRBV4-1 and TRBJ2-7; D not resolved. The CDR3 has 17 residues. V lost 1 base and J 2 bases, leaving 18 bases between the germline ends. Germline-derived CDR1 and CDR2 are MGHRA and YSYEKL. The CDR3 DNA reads TGCGCCAGCAGCCAAGTTTCATCTGTCTCTCTGACCTACGAGCAGTACTTC. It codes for CASSQVSSVSLTYEQYF.

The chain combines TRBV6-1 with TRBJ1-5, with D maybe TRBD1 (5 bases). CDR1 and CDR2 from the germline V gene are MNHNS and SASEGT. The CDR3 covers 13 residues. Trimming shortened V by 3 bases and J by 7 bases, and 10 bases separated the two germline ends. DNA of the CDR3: TGTGCCAGCAGTGATTGGGGGTCCCAGCCCCAGCATTTT. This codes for CASSDWGSQPQHF.

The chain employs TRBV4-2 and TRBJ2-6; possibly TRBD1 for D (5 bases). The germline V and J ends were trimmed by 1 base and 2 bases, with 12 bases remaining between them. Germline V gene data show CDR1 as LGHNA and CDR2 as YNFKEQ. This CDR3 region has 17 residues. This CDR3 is CASSQGQGLAGANVLTF. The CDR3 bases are TGTGCCAGCAGCCAAGGCCAGGGTCTGGCTGGGGCCAACGTCCTGACTTTC.

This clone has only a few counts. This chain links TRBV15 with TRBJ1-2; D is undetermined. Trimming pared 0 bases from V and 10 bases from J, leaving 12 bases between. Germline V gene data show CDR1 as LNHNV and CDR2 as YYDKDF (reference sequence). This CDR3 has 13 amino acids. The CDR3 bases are TGTGCCACCAGCAGAGATATTTACAGTTACTACACCTTC. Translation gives CATSRDIYSYYTF.

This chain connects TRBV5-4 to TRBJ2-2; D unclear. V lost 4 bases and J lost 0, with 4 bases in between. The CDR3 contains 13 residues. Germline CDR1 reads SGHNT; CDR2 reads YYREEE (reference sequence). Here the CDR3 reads CASSSANTGELFF. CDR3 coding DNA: TGTGCCAGCAGCAGCGCGAACACCGGGGAGCTGTTTTTT. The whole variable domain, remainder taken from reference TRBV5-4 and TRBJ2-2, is ETGVTQSPTHLIKTRGQQVTLRCSSQSGHNTVSWYQQALGQGPQFIFQYYREEENGRGNFPPRFSGLQFPNYSSELNVNALELDDSALYLCASSSANTGELFFGEGSRLTVL.

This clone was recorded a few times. CDR3 loop: CASSYSGSPNYGYTF. CDR3 DNA: TGTGCCAGCAGTTACTCGGGGTCTCCTAACTATGGCTACACCTTC. The chain couples TRBV6-5 to TRBJ1-2, with no clear D. The CDR3 consists of 15 residues. Germline V CDR1 and CDR2: MNHEY, SVGAGI. The ends were cut back, 0 bases at V and 0 bases at J, with 8 bases in the middle.

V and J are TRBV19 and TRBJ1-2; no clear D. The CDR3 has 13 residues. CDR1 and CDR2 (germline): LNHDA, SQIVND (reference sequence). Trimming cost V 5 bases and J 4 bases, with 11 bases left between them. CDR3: CASSLGISYGYTF. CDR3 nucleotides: TGTGCCAGTAGTCTCGGGATAAGCTATGGCTACACCTTC. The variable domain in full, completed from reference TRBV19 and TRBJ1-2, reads DGGITQSPKYLFRKEGQNVTLSCEQNLNHDAMYWYRQDPGQGLRLIYYSQIVNDFQKGDIAEGYSVSREKKESFPLTVTSAQKNPTAFYLCASSLGISYGYTFGSGTRLTVV.

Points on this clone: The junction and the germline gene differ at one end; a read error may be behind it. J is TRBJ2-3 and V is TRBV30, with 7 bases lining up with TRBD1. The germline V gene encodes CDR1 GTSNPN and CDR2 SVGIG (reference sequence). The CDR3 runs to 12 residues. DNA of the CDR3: TGTACCTGGACAGGTAGCACAGATACGCAGTATTTT. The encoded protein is CTWTGSTDTQYF. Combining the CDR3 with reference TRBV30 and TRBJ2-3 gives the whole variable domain SQTIHQWPATLVQPVGSPLSLECTVEGTSNPNLYWYRQAAGRGLQLLFYSVGIGQISSEVPQNLSASRPQDRQFILSSKKLLLSDSGFYLCTWTGSTDTQYFGPGTRLTVL.

The CDR3 DNA sequence: TGTGCCTGGAGTGGAGGGGGGAATAGAGAGACCCAGTACTTC. Translated: CAWSGGGNRETQYF. The chain couples TRBV30 to TRBJ2-5; D possibly matches TRBD1 or TRBD2 (6 bases each). The germline CDR1 and CDR2 sequences are GTSNPN and SVGIG (reference sequence). V was cut by 1 base and J by 4 bases, with 13 bases left in between. This CDR3 has 14 residues.

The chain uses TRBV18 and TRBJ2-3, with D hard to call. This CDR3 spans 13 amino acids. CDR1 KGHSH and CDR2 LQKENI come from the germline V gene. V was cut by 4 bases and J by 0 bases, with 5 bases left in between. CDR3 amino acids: CASSLQSTDTQYF. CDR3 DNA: TGTGCCAGCTCACTTCAAAGCACAGATACGCAGTATTTT.

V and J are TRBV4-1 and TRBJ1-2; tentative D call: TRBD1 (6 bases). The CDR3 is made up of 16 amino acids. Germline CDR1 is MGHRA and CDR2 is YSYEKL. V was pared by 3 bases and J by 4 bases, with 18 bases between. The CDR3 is CASSQEGGGLLYGYTF. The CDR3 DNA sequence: TGCGCCAGCAGCCAGGAGGGCGGGGGCCTGCTCTATGGCTACACCTTC.

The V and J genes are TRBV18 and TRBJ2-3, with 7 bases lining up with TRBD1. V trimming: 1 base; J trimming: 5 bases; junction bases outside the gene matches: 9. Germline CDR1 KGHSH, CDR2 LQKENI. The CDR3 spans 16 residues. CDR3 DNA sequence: TGTGCCAGCTCACCACGACTGGGACAGTTTCGAGATACGCAGTATTTT. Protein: CASSPRLGQFRDTQYF.